The clone carrying this T cell receptor (beta chain) showed up just once. Assay: immunoSEQ multiplex PCR; the TCRdb copy retains only in-frame clones and omits some. The sample holds around 190,000 clones, approximately 80% seen once. This entry comes from a study of blood T cell repertoires in COVID-19. Sequencing used peripheral blood. This clonotype was sampled from a woman between 50 and 59 years old with active or convalescent COVID-19.

DNA of the CDR3: TGTGCCAGCAGCTTAGGCCGTAGCGGGGGGCCTTCCAATGAGCAGTTCTTC. Translated: CASSLGRSGGPSNEQFF. The chain is built from TRBV11-3 and TRBJ2-1, with 10 bases lining up with TRBD2. The CDR3 has 17 amino acids. The trim removed 1 base at V and 6 bases at J, leaving 9 bases unmatched. The V gene's germline CDR1 is SGHNT and CDR2 YENEEA.